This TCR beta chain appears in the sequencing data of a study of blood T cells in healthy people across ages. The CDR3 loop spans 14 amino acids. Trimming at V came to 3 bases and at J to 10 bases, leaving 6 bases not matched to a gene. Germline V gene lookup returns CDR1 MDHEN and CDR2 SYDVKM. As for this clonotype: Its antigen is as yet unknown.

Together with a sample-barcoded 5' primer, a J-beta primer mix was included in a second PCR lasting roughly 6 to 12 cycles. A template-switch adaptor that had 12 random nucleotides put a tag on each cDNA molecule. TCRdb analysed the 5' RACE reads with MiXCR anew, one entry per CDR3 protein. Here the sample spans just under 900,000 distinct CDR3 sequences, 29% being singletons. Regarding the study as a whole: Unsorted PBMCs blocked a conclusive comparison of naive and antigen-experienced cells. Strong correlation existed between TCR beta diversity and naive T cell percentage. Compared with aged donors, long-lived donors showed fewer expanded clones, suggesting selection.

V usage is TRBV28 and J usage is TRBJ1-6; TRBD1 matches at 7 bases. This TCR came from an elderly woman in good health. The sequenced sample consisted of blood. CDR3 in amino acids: CASSFGTESSPLHF. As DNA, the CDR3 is TGTGCCAGCAGTTTTGGGACAGAATCCTCACCCCTCCACTTT.